This T cell receptor beta chain was found in a study of blood T cell repertoires in COVID-19. In the original processing: It was from reference gene primer amplification that nucleated cell counts were estimated. Some clones are missing from TCRdb's copy, which holds only in-frame ones; the method was immunoSEQ multiplex PCR. The V and J calls and the clone size are those of that table, but D and trimming were determined from the DNA. In the table there are about 110,000 clones, over 65% of which are singletons. CDR3 length: 13 amino acids. The V and J ends lost 5 bases and 4 bases respectively, with 10 bases between them.

Sequencing was done on a sample of peripheral blood. The rearrangement links TRBV12-3 or TRBV12-4 to TRBJ2-3, with TRBD1 as a possible D gene (5 bases). The source of this sequence is a woman older than 75 with acute or convalescent COVID-19. The CDR3 protein is CASSMDTPDTQYF. DNA for the CDR3: TGTGCCAGCAGTATGGACACACCAGATACGCAGTATTTT.